Reported below is one T cell receptor beta chain. Its specificity is unknown. The repertoire was sequenced with immunoSEQ multiplex PCR; TCRdb's copy has only in-frame clones and lacks some. The sample carries some 740,000 clones, around 93% recorded once. The sample comes from a study of shared clonotypes between healthy human individuals. Study outcomes and limitations: Sampling covered blood only; tissue repertoires likely differ. Among a handful of donors, roughly 5% of naive CD4 clonotypes were found in common. Against clonotypes common to all four donors, non-shared ones had lower generation probabilities.

The V and J ends lost 5 bases and 5 bases respectively, with 18 bases between them. Per germline, CDR1 MGHRA and CDR2 YSYEKL. The CDR3 is made up of 16 amino acids. The naive CD8 fraction comprised CD45RO-negative cells positively selected for CCR7 and excluded terminally differentiated effector memory CD45RA+ cells. Donors were healthy HIV-negative adults without recently reported acute infections or vaccinations. The material sequenced was naive CD8+ T cells sorted from blood. The gene calls are TRBV4-1 and TRBJ2-2; perhaps TRBD1 as D (6 bases). This clonotype was obtained from a man younger than 40 in good health. CDR3 residues: CASSYDLPQGTGELFF. CDR3 coding DNA: TGCGCCAGCAGCTACGACCTGCCCCAGGGGACCGGGGAGCTGTTTTTT.